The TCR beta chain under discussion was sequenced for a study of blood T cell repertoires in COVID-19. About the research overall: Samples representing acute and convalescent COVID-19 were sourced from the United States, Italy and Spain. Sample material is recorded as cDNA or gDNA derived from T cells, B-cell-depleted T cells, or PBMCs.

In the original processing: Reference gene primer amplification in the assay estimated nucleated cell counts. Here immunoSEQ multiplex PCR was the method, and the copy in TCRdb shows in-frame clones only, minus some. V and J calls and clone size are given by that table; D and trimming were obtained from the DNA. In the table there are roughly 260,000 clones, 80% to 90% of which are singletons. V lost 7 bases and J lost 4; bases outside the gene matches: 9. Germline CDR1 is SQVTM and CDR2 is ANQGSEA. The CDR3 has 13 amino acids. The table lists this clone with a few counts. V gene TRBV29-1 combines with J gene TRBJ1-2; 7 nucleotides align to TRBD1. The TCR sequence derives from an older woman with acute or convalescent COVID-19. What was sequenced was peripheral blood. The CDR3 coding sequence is TGCAGCGCCGGGACAGCCCTTTCCTATGGCTACACCTTC. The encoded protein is CSAGTALSYGYTF.